The T cell receptor beta chain described here comes from a study of cytomegalovirus exposure and HLA in healthy donors. Study at large: Roughly 80 million unique TCRs from HLA-typed donors made up an early data release. Study results and caveats: In vitro testing confirmed a few CMV-associated chains as specific for CMV antigens.

Details on this clone: Its target is not known.

PCR primers comprised 60 Vbeta and 13 Jbeta primers. The method was immunoSEQ multiplex PCR; TCRdb's version includes in-frame clones alone and lacks a portion of them. The table has 55,000 or so clones, around 78% seen once. Donors showed nominal health when sampled, although they likely had unrecorded immune exposures. Germline V gene lookup returns CDR1 SGHTA and CDR2 FQGNSA. Trimming removed 1 base at V and 5 bases at J, with 14 bases between. The CDR3 spans 15 residues. The sequenced sample was PBMCs. The chain has TRBV7-2 and TRBJ1-1; D perhaps matches TRBD1 (6 bases). This TCR was recovered from a female donor in good health and CMV-seronegative. This CDR3 reads CASSLVARGGTEAFF. The CDR3 DNA sequence: TGTGCCAGCAGCTTAGTGGCCAGGGGAGGGACTGAAGCTTTCTTT.